These 7 T cell receptor beta chains came from one sample sequenced in a study of T cell changes during pregnancy in multiple sclerosis. TCRdb keeps only in-frame clones here, not all; method: immunoSEQ multiplex PCR. This sample has about 99,000 clones, with roughly 93% found just once. The sample was peripheral blood, taken after pregnancy. The source of these receptors is a female donor with multiple sclerosis, enrolled in a pregnancy study.

The chain is built from TRBV15 and TRBJ2-1; D possibly corresponds to TRBD2 (6 bases). V gave up 0 bases and J gave up 8 bases, with 14 bases separating them. The CDR3 totals 15 residues. From germline, CDR1 is LNHNV and CDR2 YYDKDF (reference sequence). The DNA of the CDR3 is TGTGCCACCAGCAGAGATCCAGGGCGGGGAGATGAGCAGTTCTTC. Its translation is CATSRDPGRGDEQFF.

This chain connects TRBV15 to TRBJ2-1; D may be TRBD2 (5 bases). The CDR3 is 13 amino acids. Trimming stripped 8 bases from V and 3 bases from J, with 11 bases between. Germline lookup yields CDR1 LNHNV and CDR2 YYDKDF (reference sequence). The CDR3 sequence: CATATGGYNEQFF. In DNA, the CDR3 is TGTGCCACCGCGACCGGAGGCTACAATGAGCAGTTCTTC.

V and J are TRBV5-5 and TRBJ2-3, with D tentatively TRBD1 (5 bases). The V end was cut by 2 bases, the J end by 2 bases, with 15 bases between. CDR3 length: 16 amino acids. Germline V gene lookup returns CDR1 SGHKS and CDR2 YYEKEE (reference sequence). CDR3 protein: CASSLGPGWPTDTQYF. In nucleotides, the CDR3 is TGTGCCAGCAGCTTAGGGCCAGGGTGGCCCACAGATACGCAGTATTTT.

This chain uses TRBV27 with TRBJ2-7, with D possibly being TRBD1 (5 bases). V dropped 2 bases and J dropped 7 bases, with 15 bases sitting between them. Germline values: CDR1 MNHEY, CDR2 SMNVEV (reference sequence). This CDR3 spans 14 amino acids. The CDR3 protein is CASSLVSGLREQYF. DNA for the CDR3: TGTGCCAGCAGTTTAGTTTCAGGGCTTCGGGAGCAGTACTTC.

The chain joins TRBV5-8 to TRBJ2-5; 7 bases match TRBD2. Per the germline V gene, CDR1 is SGHTS and CDR2 is YDEGEE. The CDR3 sequence is 15 residues long. V lost 3 bases to trimming and J lost 2 bases; unmatched junction nucleotides: 7. CDR3 in DNA: TGTGCCAGCAGCTGGGGGGGGGTTCCTCAAGAGACCCAGTACTTC. Residues: CASSWGGVPQETQYF.

This rearrangement joins TRBV2 to TRBJ1-5; 9 bases are shared with TRBD1. CDR1 and CDR2 (germline): SNHLY, FYNNEI. The trim removed 7 bases at V and 4 bases at J, leaving 11 bases unmatched. This CDR3 has 16 residues. The CDR3 reads CASKVDRGGGNQPQHF. The CDR3 DNA is TGTGCCAGCAAAGTTGACAGGGGGGGTGGAAATCAGCCCCAGCATTTT. The full variable domain, with the rest looked up from reference TRBV2 and TRBJ1-5, is EPEVTQTPSHQVTQMGQEVILRCVPISNHLYFYWYRQILGQKVEFLVSFYNNEISEKSEIFDDQFSVERPDGSNFTLKIRSTKLEDSAMYFCASKVDRGGGNQPQHFGDGTRLSIL.

V usage is TRBV5-5 and J usage is TRBJ1-4; 8 bases agree with TRBD1. Per germline, CDR1 SGHKS and CDR2 YYEKEE (reference sequence). Trimming removed 4 bases from V and 5 bases from J; junction bases left unmatched: 7. This CDR3 has 15 amino acids. The CDR3 DNA follows: TGTGCCAGCAGCGGAATGACAGGGGAAAATGAAAAACTGTTTTTT. It codes for CASSGMTGENEKLFF.